A single sample gave rise to the 2 T cell receptor beta chains below, sequenced in a study of shared clonotypes between healthy human individuals. The table came from immunoSEQ multiplex PCR; TCRdb's copy has only in-frame clones and leaves some out. The sample lists more than 2,000,000 clones; approximately 92% were seen once. Input material: naive CD4+ T cells sorted from blood. Described subset: CD45RA+ positively selected. Receptors originate from a man between 18 and 29 years old in good health.

V is TRBV6-5 and J is TRBJ1-2, with 7 bases that match TRBD1. Looked up from germline, CDR1 is MNHEY and CDR2 is SVGAGI. The CDR3 loop spans 14 amino acids. The junction had 7 bases not matched to a gene; V was cut back by 2 bases and J by 7 bases. The CDR3 DNA follows: TGTGCCAGCAGTTACATTACAGGGGACGGTGGCTACACCTTC. Amino acid sequence: CASSYITGDGGYTF.

The J gene is TRBJ1-2, the V gene TRBV10-3, with TRBD1 matching over 7 bases. After removal of 10 bases from V and 5 bases from J, the junction contained 7 bases not matched to a gene. The CDR3 totals 12 residues. From germline, CDR1 is ENHRY and CDR2 SYGVKD. The DNA of the CDR3 is TGTGCCACCGGACAGGATTTGTATGGCTACACCTTC. This translates into CATGQDLYGYTF.